The clone carrying this TCR beta chain was observed at least ten times. Its specificity is not known. This entry comes from a study of T cells in Graves' hyperthyroidism and ophthalmopathy. There are 14 residues in the CDR3. Trimming took off 4 bases at V and 2 bases at J, with 12 bases between the two ends. Germline V gene data show CDR1 as MNHEY and CDR2 as SMNVEV (reference sequence). The investigators amplified TCR beta CDR3 regions from RNA transcripts. Initially, a first-round RT-PCR of the TCR CDR3 employed the HTBI primer set. TCRdb independently ran MiXCR on the multiplex PCR reads; one entry per CDR3 protein. The sample consists of nearly 600,000 distinct CDR3 sequences, approximately 15% of them appearing once. Overall study results and limits: For ophthalmopathy, model prediction preceded onset by a median roughly 5.9 months.

At first hyperthyroidism diagnosis, before any ophthalmopathy symptoms, the blood sample was collected. The chain is built from TRBV27 and TRBJ2-7; no definite D call. The sequence came from a woman between 25 and 40 years old with Graves' hyperthyroidism that later progressed to Graves' ophthalmopathy. The sample taken for sequencing was blood. The CDR3 sequence is CASSSYMGPYEQYF. The CDR3 bases are TGTGCCAGCAGTTCCTATATGGGCCCCTACGAGCAGTACTTC.